This TCR beta chain appears in the sequencing data of a study of CD8 T cells in ankylosing spondylitis. There are many counts of this clonotype. Trimming took 0 bases from V and 2 from J, leaving 11 bases between them. The V gene's germline CDR1 is LNHNV and CDR2 YYDKDF (reference sequence). The CDR3 spans 15 residues. Each CDR3 protein is one row after TCRdb ran MiXCR on the 5' RACE reads. The sample carries 150,000 to 200,000 distinct CDR3 sequences, around a sixth recorded once. Sequencing was done on a sample of blood, either unsorted or a sorted T cell fraction (not recorded which). The clonotype was recovered from a male donor aged 5-30 years with ankylosing spondylitis or in good health (not recorded which). The chain joins TRBV15 to TRBJ2-7, with D perhaps being TRBD1 or TRBD2 (5 bases each). CDR3 in DNA: TGTGCCACCAGCAGAGATCCGGGACCGACCTACGAGCAGTACGTC. It specifies CATSRDPGPTYEQYV.